The 10 T cell receptor beta chains below all came from one sample that was sequenced in a study of cytomegalovirus exposure and HLA in healthy donors. The PCR used 60 Vbeta and 13 Jbeta primers. Profiled with immunoSEQ multiplex PCR; TCRdb holds only in-frame clones, not every one. The sample has around 170,000 clones, 60% to 85% seen once. Sequenced input: PBMCs. The receptors here all came from a man aged 18 to 29 in good health and CMV-seronegative.

The chain joins TRBV27 to TRBJ1-5; TRBD1 agrees at 8 bases. The CDR3 extends over 14 amino acids. Trimming at V came to 5 bases and at J to 7 bases, leaving 7 bases not matched to a gene. Germline CDR1 MNHEY, CDR2 SMNVEV (reference sequence). CDR3 residues: CASSRTGIGQPQHF. DNA for the CDR3: TGTGCCAGCAGTAGGACAGGGATCGGACAGCCCCAGCATTTT.

V is TRBV6-5 and J is TRBJ2-6; D not certain. V lost 6 bases and J lost 4, with 10 bases in between. Germline lookup yields CDR1 MNHEY and CDR2 SVGAGI. The CDR3 runs to 14 residues. CDR3 in DNA: TGTGCCAGCAGCCCCGGTTGGGGGGCCAACGTCCTGACTTTC. This encodes CASSPGWGANVLTF.

The CDR3 nucleotides are TGTGCCACCCGACAGGAGAAGGGGGCCGGGAGCACAGATACGCAGTATTTT. It specifies CATRQEKGAGSTDTQYF. This sequence joins TRBV18 and TRBJ2-3, with 7 bases lining up with TRBD1. V shed 10 bases, J shed 0 bases, and the junction held 16 bases outside the gene matches. The length of the CDR3 is 17 residues. Germline V gene sequence: CDR1 KGHSH, CDR2 LQKENI.

The chain joins TRBV19 to TRBJ2-3; TRBD2 aligns across 8 bases. CDR1 is LNHDA, CDR2 SQIVND, per germline (reference sequence). With 3 bases clipped from V and 4 bases from J, the junction kept 12 bases outside the gene matches. CDR3 length: 17 residues. The CDR3 spells CASSMNVAGGGPDTQYF. CDR3 coding DNA: TGTGCCAGTAGTATGAATGTGGCGGGGGGAGGCCCAGATACGCAGTATTTT.

The rearrangement uses TRBV21-1 and TRBJ2-7; whether TRBD2, the table's D call, matches the DNA was not checked. TRBV21-1 is deemed a pseudogene. This CDR3 has 17 residues. CDR3: CASSDGLGGPKNYEQYF. CDR3 coding DNA: TGTGCCAGCAGCGACGGACTAGGGGGACCCAAAAACTACGAGCAGTACTTC.

CDR3 nucleotides: TGTGCCAGCAGTTTATTGGCGGCACGGGGCTACACCTTC. Translation: CASSLLAARGYTF. This rearrangement joins TRBV28 to TRBJ1-2; D gene ambiguous. Germline loops: CDR1 MDHEN, CDR2 SYDVKM. This CDR3 region has 13 residues. Trimming took 1 base from V and 8 from J, leaving 11 bases between them.

This chain links TRBV19 with TRBJ2-3; TRBD2 matches 13 bases. Germline CDR1 is LNHDA and CDR2 is SQIVND (reference sequence). The length of the CDR3 is 16 residues. V lost 11 bases to trimming and J lost 6 bases; unmatched junction nucleotides: 14. The CDR3 DNA follows: TGTGCCCGACCGCGGACTAGCGGGAGAGCAGCGGATACGCAGTATTTT. The encoded protein is CARPRTSGRAADTQYF.

This chain connects TRBV5-4 to TRBJ1-2; no reliable D call. Germline V gene lookup returns CDR1 SGHNT and CDR2 YYREEE (reference sequence). V lost 4 bases, J lost 6 bases, and 16 bases lay in between. This CDR3 spans 14 amino acids. This CDR3 reads CASSATTQYDGYTF. For the CDR3, the DNA is TGTGCCAGCAGCGCTACGACACAATACGATGGCTACACCTTC.

In this sample, this clone turned up a few times. This rearrangement joins TRBV7-3 to TRBJ2-3; 7 positions agree with TRBD2. From germline, CDR1 is SGHTA and CDR2 FQGTGA. The ends lost 1 base at V and 3 bases at J; junction bases unmatched: 1. CDR3 size: 14 residues. CDR3 in amino acids: CASSLRAGTDTQYF. CDR3 bases: TGTGCCAGCAGCTTAAGAGCGGGGACAGATACGCAGTATTTT.

The V gene is TRBV13, the J gene TRBJ2-5, with 8 nucleotides matching TRBD1. This CDR3 has 14 amino acids. Germline V CDR1 and CDR2: PRHDT, FYEKMQ (reference sequence). The V gene end was trimmed by 5 bases and the J gene end by 1 base; junction bases not matched to a gene: 3. CDR3 residues: CASSPDRVQETQYF. The CDR3 DNA follows: TGTGCCAGCAGCCCGGACAGGGTCCAAGAGACCCAGTACTTC.